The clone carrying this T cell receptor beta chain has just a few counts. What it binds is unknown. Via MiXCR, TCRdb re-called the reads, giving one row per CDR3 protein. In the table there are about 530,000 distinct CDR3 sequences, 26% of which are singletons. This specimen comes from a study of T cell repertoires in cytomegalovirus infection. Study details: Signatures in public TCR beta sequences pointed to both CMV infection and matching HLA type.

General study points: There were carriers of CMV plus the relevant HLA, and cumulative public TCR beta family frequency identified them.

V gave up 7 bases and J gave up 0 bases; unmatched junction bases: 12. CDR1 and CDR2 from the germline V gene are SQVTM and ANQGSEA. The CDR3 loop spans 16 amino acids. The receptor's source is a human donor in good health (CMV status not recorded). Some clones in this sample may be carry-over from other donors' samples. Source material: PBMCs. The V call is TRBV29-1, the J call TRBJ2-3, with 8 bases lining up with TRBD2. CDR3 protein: CSASGGSGRSTDTQYF. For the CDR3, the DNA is TGCAGCGCATCGGGGGGGAGCGGGAGAAGCACAGATACGCAGTATTTT.